A selection of T cell receptor beta chains follows, all from one sample in a study of Graves' ophthalmopathy and Graves' hyperthyroidism. TCRdb analysed the multiplex PCR reads with MiXCR anew, one entry per CDR3 protein. The data contain about 480,000 distinct CDR3 sequences, 13% to 15% of them seen just once; the ten biggest clones take up roughly 9.8%. The sample comprised blood. The receptors derive from a woman aged 25 to 39 with Graves' ophthalmopathy. Both conserved end residues are part of each CDR3. Each record gives: D gene, J gene, clone size, V gene, CDR3 protein, CDR3 DNA. The D gene is left open where the match is weak. Only some rows state a clone size, as once, few, many or a class for expanded clones.

d_gene: TRBD1; j_gene: TRBJ1-1; abundance: many; v_gene: TRBV19; CDR3aa: CASTATGFGVNTEAFF; CDR3nt: TGTGCCAGTACCGCGACAGGGTTCGGTGTAAACACTGAAGCTTTCTTT
d_gene: -; j_gene: TRBJ1-2; abundance: many; v_gene: TRBV28; CDR3aa: CASSFGVEYGYTF; CDR3nt: TGTGCCAGCAGTTTCGGGGTGGAGTATGGCTACACCTTC
d_gene: -; j_gene: TRBJ2-6; abundance: many; v_gene: TRBV20-1; CDR3aa: CSAPGWGANVLTF; CDR3nt: TGCAGTGCCCCCGGATGGGGAGCCAACGTCCTGACTTTC
d_gene: TRBD2; j_gene: TRBJ2-7; abundance: -; v_gene: TRBV15; CDR3aa: CATAGREGSYEQYF; CDR3nt: TGTGCCACCGCTGGGAGGGAAGGCTCCTACGAGCAGTACTTC
d_gene: -; j_gene: TRBJ2-7; abundance: many; v_gene: TRBV7-9; CDR3aa: CASSSSRGFYEQYF; CDR3nt: TGTGCCAGCAGCTCATCCCGGGGATTCTACGAGCAGTACTTC
d_gene: TRBD1; j_gene: TRBJ1-1; abundance: many; v_gene: TRBV19; CDR3aa: CASSFITGTGDTEAFF; CDR3nt: TGTGCCAGTAGTTTCATTACCGGGACAGGGGACACTGAAGCTTTCTTT
d_gene: -; j_gene: TRBJ1-2; abundance: many; v_gene: TRBV12-5; CDR3aa: CASGLAAGYTF; CDR3nt: TGTGCTAGTGGGTTGGCTGCTGGCTACACCTTC
d_gene: -; j_gene: TRBJ1-2; abundance: many; v_gene: TRBV6-1; CDR3aa: CASKDTDNYGYTF; CDR3nt: TGTGCCAGCAAGGACACCGACAACTATGGCTACACCTTC
d_gene: TRBD2; j_gene: TRBJ2-2; abundance: once; v_gene: TRBV11-1; CDR3aa: CASSPPSGKVGGELFF; CDR3nt: TGTGCCAGCAGCCCGCCTAGCGGGAAAGTTGGCGGGGAGCTGTTTTTT
d_gene: -; j_gene: TRBJ1-1; abundance: -; v_gene: TRBV4-2; CDR3aa: CASSHDGNWAFF; CDR3nt: TGTGCCAGCAGCCATGACGGTAATTGGGCTTTCTTT
d_gene: -; j_gene: TRBJ1-3; abundance: many; v_gene: TRBV6-1; CDR3aa: CASSDTFSGNTIYF; CDR3nt: TGTGCCAGCAGTGATACTTTCTCTGGAAACACCATATATTTT
d_gene: -; j_gene: TRBJ1-5; abundance: many; v_gene: TRBV11-2; CDR3aa: CASSLISGHPLGNQPQHF; CDR3nt: TGTGCCAGCAGCTTAATTTCGGGACACCCTTTGGGCAATCAGCCCCAGCATTTT
d_gene: -; j_gene: TRBJ2-7; abundance: -; v_gene: TRBV6-5; CDR3aa: CASSYSLARGRYEQYF; CDR3nt: TGTGCCAGCAGTTACTCCTTAGCAAGGGGGAGGTACGAGCAGTACTTC
d_gene: -; j_gene: TRBJ2-7; abundance: many; v_gene: TRBV6-1; CDR3aa: CASSESGHQFSYEQYF; CDR3nt: TGTGCCAGCAGTGAATCGGGACACCAGTTCTCCTACGAGCAGTACTTC
d_gene: TRBD1; j_gene: TRBJ1-5; abundance: many; v_gene: TRBV10-2; CDR3aa: CASQATRRLWDRDYSNQPQHF; CDR3nt: TGCGCCAGCCAGGCGACCCGAAGGCTATGGGACAGGGATTATAGCAATCAGCCCCAGCATTTT
d_gene: -; j_gene: TRBJ2-2; abundance: many; v_gene: TRBV28; CDR3aa: CASSLFHRSTGELFF; CDR3nt: TGTGCCAGCAGTTTATTCCACAGGAGCACCGGGGAGCTGTTTTTT
d_gene: -; j_gene: TRBJ2-5; abundance: many; v_gene: TRBV27; CDR3aa: CASRTQGGAQETQYF; CDR3nt: TGTGCCAGCAGAACACAGGGAGGGGCGCAAGAGACCCAGTACTTC
d_gene: -; j_gene: TRBJ1-2; abundance: many; v_gene: TRBV11-2; CDR3aa: CASSSLQGFLNYGYTF; CDR3nt: TGTGCCAGCAGCTCGCTGCAGGGGTTCCTTAACTATGGCTACACCTTC
d_gene: TRBD1; j_gene: TRBJ1-1; abundance: many; v_gene: TRBV6-2/TRBV6-3; CDR3aa: CASSQQGGNTEAFF; CDR3nt: TGTGCCAGCAGTCAACAGGGGGGGAACACTGAAGCTTTCTTT
d_gene: -; j_gene: TRBJ2-5; abundance: many; v_gene: TRBV4-2; CDR3aa: CASSQAMALETQYF; CDR3nt: TGTGCCAGCAGCCAAGCTATGGCCCTGGAGACCCAGTACTTC
d_gene: TRBD1; j_gene: TRBJ2-7; abundance: many; v_gene: TRBV24-1; CDR3aa: CATSDPTGTGEEQYF; CDR3nt: TGTGCCACCAGTGATCCCACCGGGACAGGGGAGGAGCAGTACTTC
d_gene: -; j_gene: TRBJ2-5; abundance: -; v_gene: TRBV13; CDR3aa: CASSAMTQETQYF; CDR3nt: TGTGCCAGCAGCGCCATGACACAAGAGACCCAGTACTTC
d_gene: -; j_gene: TRBJ1-3; abundance: many; v_gene: TRBV30; CDR3aa: CAWDSSGNTIYF; CDR3nt: TGTGCCTGGGACAGCTCTGGAAACACCATATATTTT
d_gene: TRBD1; j_gene: TRBJ1-5; abundance: many; v_gene: TRBV28; CDR3aa: CASSLEARLGQPNQPQHF; CDR3nt: TGTGCCAGCAGTTTAGAGGCACGATTGGGACAGCCGAATCAGCCCCAGCATTTT
d_gene: -; j_gene: TRBJ1-1; abundance: many; v_gene: TRBV29-1; CDR3aa: CSVGSNTEAFF; CDR3nt: TGCAGCGTGGGGTCGAACACTGAAGCTTTCTTT
d_gene: -; j_gene: TRBJ1-1; abundance: many; v_gene: TRBV27; CDR3aa: CASAPQTVNTEAFF; CDR3nt: TGTGCCAGCGCGCCTCAGACGGTGAACACTGAAGCTTTCTTT
d_gene: TRBD1; j_gene: TRBJ1-2; abundance: -; v_gene: TRBV6-5; CDR3aa: CASSSSGGGGYTF; CDR3nt: TGTGCCAGCAGTTCATCAGGGGGCGGCGGCTACACCTTC
d_gene: -; j_gene: TRBJ1-5; abundance: few; v_gene: TRBV11-1; CDR3aa: CASSSNYGGVGHSNQPQHF; CDR3nt: TGTGCCAGCAGCTCCAATTACGGGGGCGTGGGACATAGCAATCAGCCCCAGCATTTT
d_gene: -; j_gene: TRBJ1-5; abundance: many; v_gene: TRBV28; CDR3aa: CASSVNRVSNQPQHF; CDR3nt: TGTGCCAGCAGTGTAAACAGGGTTAGCAATCAGCCCCAGCATTTT
d_gene: -; j_gene: TRBJ1-1; abundance: many; v_gene: TRBV5-1; CDR3aa: CASNLAVPNTEAFF; CDR3nt: TGCGCCAGCAACCTCGCCGTTCCCAACACTGAAGCTTTCTTT
d_gene: TRBD1; j_gene: TRBJ1-3; abundance: many; v_gene: TRBV12-3/TRBV12-4; CDR3aa: CASSFQGAGNTIYF; CDR3nt: TGTGCCAGCAGTTTTCAGGGGGCTGGAAACACCATATATTTT
d_gene: -; j_gene: TRBJ1-4; abundance: many; v_gene: TRBV6-5; CDR3aa: CASSYGGIGEKLFF; CDR3nt: TGTGCCAGCAGTTACGGCGGGATCGGTGAAAAACTGTTTTTT
d_gene: -; j_gene: TRBJ1-6; abundance: few; v_gene: TRBV11-2; CDR3aa: CASQLWGGVPLHF; CDR3nt: TGTGCCAGCCAACTATGGGGGGGAGTACCCCTCCACTTT
d_gene: -; j_gene: TRBJ2-7; abundance: -; v_gene: TRBV30; CDR3aa: CAWSGRGYEQYF; CDR3nt: TGTGCCTGGAGTGGACGGGGCTACGAGCAGTACTTC
d_gene: TRBD1; j_gene: TRBJ1-5; abundance: many; v_gene: TRBV27; CDR3aa: CASWDSSNQPQHF; CDR3nt: TGTGCCAGTTGGGACAGCAGCAATCAGCCCCAGCATTTT
d_gene: -; j_gene: TRBJ1-6; abundance: many; v_gene: TRBV4-1; CDR3aa: CASSQAEGGYNSPLHF; CDR3nt: TGCGCCAGCAGCCAGGCCGAGGGGGGCTATAATTCACCCCTCCACTTT
d_gene: -; j_gene: TRBJ1-1; abundance: few; v_gene: TRBV12-3/TRBV12-4; CDR3aa: CASSLTVSMNTEAFF; CDR3nt: TGTGCCAGCAGTTTGACCGTTTCCATGAACACTGAAGCTTTCTTT
d_gene: -; j_gene: TRBJ2-5; abundance: -; v_gene: TRBV5-1; CDR3aa: CASSKATNRAQETQYF; CDR3nt: TGCGCCAGCAGCAAGGCTACGAACAGGGCGCAAGAGACCCAGTACTTC
d_gene: -; j_gene: TRBJ1-6; abundance: few; v_gene: TRBV14; CDR3aa: CASSQDPPGRADAPNNSPLHF; CDR3nt: TGTGCCAGCAGCCAAGATCCCCCGGGGCGGGCCGACGCGCCTAATAATTCACCCCTCCACTTT
d_gene: -; j_gene: TRBJ1-2; abundance: many; v_gene: TRBV28; CDR3aa: CASSLRGGTYGYTF; CDR3nt: TGTGCCAGCAGTCTTCGAGGCGGGACCTATGGCTACACCTTC